This T cell receptor beta chain emerged from a study of spatial heterogeneity in lung cancer. Study-level information: The count of detected beta-chain sequences consistently exceeded that of alpha-chain sequences. Study-level points and caveats: The appearance of ubiquitous expanded tumor TCRs in blood was greater at resection than follow-up.

Carried by each TCR cDNA molecule was a unique molecular identifier. MiXCR, applied by TCRdb to the 5' RACE reads, yields one record per CDR3 protein. This table has about 30,000 distinct CDR3 sequences, around 8% appearing once. This clonotype was seen ten or more times. Its antigen is as yet unknown. The V and J ends lost 6 bases and 6 bases respectively, with 14 bases between them. This CDR3 contains 14 residues. Stated time point: sample taken at primary tumor resection. Whole RNA, isolated from tumor, nontumor lung or frozen PBMC, was sequenced without prior sorting. The approximately 72 donors had untreated early-stage non-small cell lung cancer.

Sequencing was performed on PBMCs, taken at surgery. The rearrangement uses TRBV12-3 or TRBV12-4 and TRBJ2-2; D may match TRBD1 or TRBD2 (7 bases each). The sequence was collected from a female donor with early-stage non-small cell lung cancer. Here the CDR3 reads CASRIQGRAGELFF. The CDR3 DNA sequence: TGTGCCAGCAGGATACAGGGGAGGGCCGGGGAGCTGTTTTTT.